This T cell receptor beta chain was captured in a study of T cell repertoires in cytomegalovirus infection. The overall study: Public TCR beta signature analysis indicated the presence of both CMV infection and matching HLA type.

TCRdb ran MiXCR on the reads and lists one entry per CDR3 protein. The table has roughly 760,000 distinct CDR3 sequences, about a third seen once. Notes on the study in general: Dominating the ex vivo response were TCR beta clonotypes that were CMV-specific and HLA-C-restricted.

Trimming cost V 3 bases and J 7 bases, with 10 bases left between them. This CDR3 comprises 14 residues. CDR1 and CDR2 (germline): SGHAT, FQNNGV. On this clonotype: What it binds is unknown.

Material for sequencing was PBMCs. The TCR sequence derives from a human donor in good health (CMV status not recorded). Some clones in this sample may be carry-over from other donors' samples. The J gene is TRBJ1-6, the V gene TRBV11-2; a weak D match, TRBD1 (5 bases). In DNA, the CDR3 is TGTGCCAGCAGCTTCGGGACCCAAAATTCACCCCTCCACTTT. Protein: CASSFGTQNSPLHF.